This paragraph covers one T cell receptor beta chain sequence. No antigen is known for it. TCRdb's table, derived via immunoSEQ multiplex PCR, lists solely in-frame clones and lacks some. The table records 55,000 to 70,000 clones, 70% to 90% of them present only once. This sample is part of a study of OX40 agonist ivuxolimab in advanced cancers. Points from the study as a whole: At 0.1 to 3.0 mg/kg, CD4+ and CD8+ blood T cells expanded clonally by week 6. The investigators did not determine what antigen specificity the expanded peripheral T cells had.

The CDR3 is 15 amino acids. Germline assignment: CDR1 MNHEY and CDR2 SMNVEV (reference sequence). V dropped 1 base and J dropped 6; count of bases not matched to a gene: 2. The chain recombines TRBV27 with TRBJ1-5; 11 bases line up with TRBD1. The source is an adult with an advanced solid tumor such as melanoma, head and neck, liver or kidney cancer. Sample: CD4+ or CD8+ T cells sorted from blood, taken in a trial of the OX40 agonist ivuxolimab. The CDR3 sequence is CASSLLGQGGQPQHF. The CDR3 DNA is TGTGCCAGCAGTTTATTGGGACAGGGGGGTCAGCCCCAGCATTTT.